This TCR beta chain originates from a study of post-analysis software for immune sequencing data. This clonotype was seen a few times. Its antigen is not known. Unique molecular identifiers were carried by the TCR beta cDNA libraries. MiXCR was run by TCRdb on the PCR reads, yielding one entry per CDR3 protein. In the table there are 650,000 to 900,000 distinct CDR3 sequences, more than 45% of which are singletons. Germline assignment: CDR1 SGHTA and CDR2 FQGNSA. The length of the CDR3 is 14 residues. The V and J ends lost 5 bases and 6 bases respectively, with 13 bases between them. Findings and limits, study-wide: F measure clustering grouped samples strongly by preparation batch. TRBV5-6, TRBV5-1 and TRBV20-1 were among five TRBV segments more frequent in patients than controls.

This receptor was taken from a girl aged 5-17 years with multiple sclerosis. Input material: blood. The chain employs TRBV7-2 and TRBJ1-4; D is perhaps TRBD1 (5 bases). DNA of the CDR3: TGTGCCAGCAGCCCGACCGGGGCAGATGAAAAACTGTTTTTT. Protein: CASSPTGADEKLFF.